This entry lists 7 T cell receptor beta chains sequenced from one sample in a study of blood T cell repertoires in COVID-19. Sequencing was performed with immunoSEQ multiplex PCR; in TCRdb, only in-frame clones are kept and a portion is missing. This table holds about 81,000 clones, 70% to 90% found once. Material: peripheral blood. All receptors come from a man aged 70 or older with active or convalescent COVID-19.

The genes are TRBV28 and TRBJ1-2, with 7 bases lining up with TRBD1. V was clipped by 4 bases and J by 8 bases; unmatched bases: 4. The CDR3 runs to 12 residues. CDR1 and CDR2 (germline): MDHEN, SYDVKM. CDR3 amino acids: CASSSTGVGYTF. CDR3 DNA: TGTGCCAGCAGTTCCACAGGGGTCGGCTACACCTTC.

The chain uses TRBV6-1 and TRBJ1-5, with D unresolved. Germline CDR1 reads MNHNS; CDR2 reads SASEGT. The CDR3 is 19 residues long. Trimming left V 1 base short and J 0 bases short, with 19 bases between. The CDR3 loop reads CASSEGTAATLYSNQPQHF. CDR3 in DNA: TGTGCCAGCAGTGAAGGGACTGCAGCTACTCTCTATAGCAATCAGCCCCAGCATTTT.

This chain connects TRBV9 to TRBJ1-6; D is perhaps TRBD1 (6 bases). The CDR3 loop spans 15 amino acids. Trimming took 0 bases from V and 9 from J, leaving 13 bases between them. In germline, CDR1 is SGDLS, CDR2 YYNGEE. This CDR3 is CASSVATGGASPLHF. CDR3 in DNA: TGTGCCAGCAGCGTAGCTACGGGGGGGGCTTCACCCCTCCACTTT. Looking up the rest from reference TRBV9 and TRBJ1-6 gives the full variable domain: DSGVTQTPKHLITATGQRVTLRCSPRSGDLSVYWYQQSLDQGLQFLIQYYNGEERAKGNILERFSAQQFPDLHSELNLSSLELGDSALYFCASSVATGGASPLHFGNGTRLTVT.

The CDR3 spells CATSSPIRGLAGTDTQYF. The DNA for the CDR3 is TGTGCCACCAGCAGCCCAATCCGGGGACTAGCGGGGACAGATACGCAGTATTTT. The chain is built from TRBV15 and TRBJ2-3; TRBD2 matches 13 bases. Unmatched junction bases numbered 9, after V lost 3 bases and J lost 3 bases. The CDR3 runs to 18 residues. Germline lookup yields CDR1 LNHNV and CDR2 YYDKDF (reference sequence).

V is TRBV28 and J is TRBJ1-4; 8 bases agree with TRBD1. The junction had 13 bases not matched to a gene; V was cut back by 2 bases and J by 8 bases. This CDR3 comprises 17 residues. Germline lookup yields CDR1 MDHEN and CDR2 SYDVKM. The CDR3 nucleotides are TGTGCCAGCAGTTTAAGAGACAGGGGTTTTGGTAGAGAAAAACTGTTTTTT. Residues: CASSLRDRGFGREKLFF.

This chain uses TRBV19 with TRBJ2-3; TRBD2 aligns across 11 bases. Germline assignment: CDR1 LNHDA and CDR2 SQIVND (reference sequence). This CDR3 region has 16 residues. Trimming at V came to 5 bases and at J to 6 bases, leaving 10 bases not matched to a gene. This CDR3 is CASSGIAGGPWDTQYF. The DNA for the CDR3 is TGTGCCAGTAGTGGAATAGCGGGGGGGCCCTGGGATACGCAGTATTTT.

The rearrangement links TRBV3-1 (or the pseudogene TRBV3-2) to TRBJ1-1; D gene unclear. The CDR3 spans 13 residues. The V and J ends lost 2 bases and 1 base respectively, with 5 bases between them. Per germline, CDR1 LGHDT and CDR2 YNNKEL (reference sequence). The CDR3 coding sequence is TGTGCCAGCAGCCAATCGTGGAACACTGAAGCTTTCTTT. Translating it yields CASSQSWNTEAFF.